What follows are 10 T cell receptor beta chains derived from one specimen sequenced in a study of shared clonotypes between healthy human individuals. The naive CD8 fraction comprised CD45RO-negative cells positively selected for CCR7 and excluded terminally differentiated effector memory CD45RA+ cells. The protocol was immunoSEQ multiplex PCR, while the TCRdb copy is restricted to in-frame clones and leaves out a portion. Here the sample spans some 600,000 clones, around 96% being singletons. Input material: naive CD8+ T cells sorted from blood. All receptors derive from a woman aged 25 to 39 in good health.

Points on this clone: At the DNA level, this CDR3 is encoded by other sequences in the same sample as well. This chain links TRBV7-9 with TRBJ1-1; D unresolved. Germline CDR1 reads SEHNR; CDR2 reads FQNEAQ (reference sequence). V lost 0 bases to trimming and J lost 1 base, with 6 bases between them. The CDR3 contains 14 residues. DNA for the CDR3: TGTGCCAGCAGCTTAGCAGGGTCGAACACTGAAGCTTTCTTT. Its translation: CASSLAGSNTEAFF.

The gene calls are TRBV27 and TRBJ2-7; D is possibly TRBD2 (5 bases). CDR1 MNHEY and CDR2 SMNVEV come from the germline V gene (reference sequence). The CDR3 runs 16 residues. The V end was cut by 5 bases, the J end by 2 bases, with 19 bases between. The CDR3 region is CASSILGSRGPYEQYF. In DNA form, the CDR3 reads TGTGCCAGCAGTATTTTAGGGTCTCGAGGGCCCTACGAGCAGTACTTC.

The sample holds one count of this clone. This sequence joins TRBV25-1 and TRBJ1-5, with 7 bases that match TRBD1. The CDR3 is 15 amino acids. Looked up from germline, CDR1 is MGHDK and CDR2 is SYGVNS. After removal of 6 bases from V and 6 bases from J, the junction contained 11 bases not matched to a gene. CDR3 sequence: CASRPGGSEFQPQHF. Here the CDR3 DNA reads TGTGCCAGCAGGCCAGGGGGTTCCGAATTTCAGCCCCAGCATTTT.

The V call is TRBV13, the J call TRBJ2-7; D is possibly TRBD1 or TRBD2 (5 bases each). Trimming took 7 bases from V and 2 from J, leaving 21 bases between them. CDR3 size: 16 residues. CDR1 and CDR2 from the germline V gene are PRHDT and FYEKMQ (reference sequence). The DNA for the CDR3 is TGTGCCAGCACCATATCGGTGGGGGAGATCCCCTACGAGCAGTACTTC. Translation gives CASTISVGEIPYEQYF.

This chain connects TRBV23-1 to TRBJ2-1, with D uncertain. TRBV23-1 is given ORF status, its function remaining uncertain. V was pared by 8 bases and J by 6 bases, with 2 bases between. This CDR3 contains 9 residues. CDR3 DNA sequence: TGCGCCAGCCGCAATGAGCAGTTCTTC. Translation gives CASRNEQFF.

The CDR3 bases are TGTGCCAGCAGTTTCCGGGACTTCCCCTTACACGAGCAGTACTTC. Protein product: CASSFRDFPLHEQYF. The chain carries TRBV6-5 and TRBJ2-7; D might be TRBD2 (6 bases). The CDR3 runs 15 residues. CDR1 is MNHEY, CDR2 SVGAGI, per germline. V was clipped by 4 bases and J by 5 bases, with 18 bases between them.

The gene calls are TRBV4-2 and TRBJ2-1, with 11 bases lining up with TRBD2. V was pared by 4 bases and J by 7 bases, with 9 bases of the junction left unmatched. Germline CDR1 LGHNA, CDR2 YNFKEQ. The CDR3 is 16 amino acids. CDR3 residues: CASSLPTSGNRNEQFF. CDR3 DNA: TGTGCCAGCAGCCTGCCGACTAGCGGGAATAGGAATGAGCAGTTCTTC.

Written as DNA, the CDR3 is TGTGCCAGCAGCCCTTTCGACAGGGCCCAAGAGACCCAGTACTTC. Amino acids: CASSPFDRAQETQYF. The chain is built from TRBV7-7 and TRBJ2-5, with 7 positions matching TRBD1. Per germline, CDR1 SSHAT and CDR2 FNYEAQ (reference sequence). J lost 1 base, V lost 5 bases, and 7 bases had no gene match. The CDR3 is made up of 15 amino acids.

The CDR3, as DNA: TGTGCCAGCAGCTTTGGGGCAGGGGATGAAAAACTGTTTTTT. It is translated as CASSFGAGDEKLFF. The V and J genes are TRBV11-2 and TRBJ1-4, with D perhaps TRBD1 (6 bases). V was pared by 3 bases and J by 6 bases, with 11 bases between. Germline V gene data show CDR1 as SGHAT and CDR2 as FQNNGV. The CDR3 runs to 14 residues.

J is TRBJ2-7 and V is TRBV2; 7 bases fit TRBD1. The junction had 2 bases not matched to a gene; V was cut back by 8 bases and J by 1 base. The CDR3 sequence is 12 residues long. In germline, CDR1 is SNHLY, CDR2 FYNNEI. The CDR3 is CASGDSSYEQYF. Written as DNA, the CDR3 is TGTGCCAGCGGGGACAGTTCCTACGAGCAGTACTTC.